The present entry profiles one T cell receptor beta chain with its context. Only in-frame clones appear in the TCRdb table, and some are missing; sequencing was by immunoSEQ multiplex PCR. The table shows under 200,000 clones, with 85% occurring only once. This specimen comes from a study of blood T cell repertoires in COVID-19. Patients in Seattle were enrolled during active infection, then followed longitudinally. V lost 0 bases and J lost 10, with 12 bases in between. The CDR3 is 13 residues long. Germline V lookup: CDR1 LNHNV, CDR2 YYDKDF (reference sequence). This clonotype was obtained from a man aged 60 to 69 with COVID-19, enrolled during active disease. The sequenced sample was peripheral blood. V usage is TRBV15 and J usage is TRBJ1-1; D ambiguous. Here the CDR3 reads CATSRDSPLRAFF. In DNA, the CDR3 is TGTGCCACCAGCAGAGATTCCCCGTTGAGAGCTTTCTTT.